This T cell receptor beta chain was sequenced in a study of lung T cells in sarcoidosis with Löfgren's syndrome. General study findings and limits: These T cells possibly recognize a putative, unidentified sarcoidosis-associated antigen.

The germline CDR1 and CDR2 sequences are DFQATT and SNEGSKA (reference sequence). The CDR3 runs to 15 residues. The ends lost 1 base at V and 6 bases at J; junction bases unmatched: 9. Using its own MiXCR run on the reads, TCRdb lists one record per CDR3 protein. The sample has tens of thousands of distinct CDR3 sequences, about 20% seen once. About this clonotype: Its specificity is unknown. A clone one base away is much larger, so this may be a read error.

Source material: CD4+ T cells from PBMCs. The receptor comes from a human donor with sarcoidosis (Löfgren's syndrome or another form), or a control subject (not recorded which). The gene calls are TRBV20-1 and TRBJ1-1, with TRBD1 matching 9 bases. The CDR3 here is CSARGPDRGRSEAFF. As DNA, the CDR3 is TGCAGTGCTAGAGGCCCGGACAGGGGTCGGTCTGAAGCTTTCTTT.